Below, 20 T cell receptor beta chains from the same sample are listed, as sequenced in a study of glioma-infiltrating T cells. TCR alpha and beta CDR3 regions were amplified from RNA using iRepertoire nested multiplex PCR. TCRdb re-derived calls from the multiplex PCR reads in MiXCR, one entry per CDR3 protein. The table lists around 350,000 distinct CDR3 sequences, around 45% of them singletons. Sequenced material: glioma tissue, nonneoplastic brain tissue, or PBMCs (not recorded which). Receptors were obtained from a human donor with low-grade glioma or glioblastoma, undergoing nonglioma brain surgery, or in good health (not recorded which).

The genes are TRBV20-1 and TRBJ1-1; unclear D gene. Per germline, CDR1 DFQATT and CDR2 SNEGSKA (reference sequence). The CDR3 runs to 15 residues. V shed 0 bases and J shed 0 bases, with 11 bases lying between them. This chain's CDR3 is CSARDREGLNTEAFF. DNA of the CDR3: TGCAGTGCTAGAGATCGGGAAGGGCTGAACACTGAAGCTTTCTTT.

V and J are TRBV5-4 and TRBJ2-1; unclear D gene. Trimming took off 4 bases at V and 0 bases at J, with 14 bases between the two ends. Germline V gene data show CDR1 as SGHNT and CDR2 as YYREEE (reference sequence). The CDR3 loop spans 16 amino acids. The CDR3 nucleotides read TGTGCCAGCAGCGGACCCGACTTGAGCTCCTACAATGAGCAGTTCTTC. This sequence encodes CASSGPDLSSYNEQFF.

This clonotype has a count of ten or more. For the CDR3, the DNA is TGCGCCAGCAGCCCCTCACTTCCGGACACTGAAGCTTTCTTT. Amino acids: CASSPSLPDTEAFF. The gene calls are TRBV4-1 and TRBJ1-1; the D is unclear. CDR1 is MGHRA and CDR2 is YSYEKL in the germline V gene. The CDR3 loop spans 14 amino acids. The V end lost 4 bases, the J end lost 3 bases, and 12 bases lay between the germline ends.

This clonotype was recorded at least ten times. The rearrangement joins TRBV4-1 to TRBJ1-2; perhaps TRBD1 as D (5 bases). Germline-derived CDR1 and CDR2 are MGHRA and YSYEKL. Between the trimmed V and J ends, which lost 1 base and 2 bases, there was a span of 11 bases. The CDR3 is made up of 15 amino acids. CDR3 DNA sequence: TGCGCCAGCAGCCAAGCCGTCGGGGGGAACTATGGCTACACCTTC. Its protein product is CASSQAVGGNYGYTF.

The rearrangement joins TRBV7-2 to TRBJ1-1; D not certain. From germline, CDR1 is SGHTA and CDR2 FQGNSA. V gave up 3 bases and J gave up 5 bases, with 13 bases separating them. This CDR3 is 14 amino acids long. CDR3 region: CASSFSGLGTEAFF. DNA of the CDR3: TGTGCCAGCAGCTTCTCGGGTCTTGGGACTGAAGCTTTCTTT.

This clonotype has just a few counts. The J gene is TRBJ2-7, the V gene TRBV20-1; 8 bases are shared with TRBD2. Germline CDR1 and CDR2: DFQATT and SNEGSKA (reference sequence). The CDR3 runs to 14 residues. Trimming removed 6 bases from V and 3 bases from J; junction bases left unmatched: 10. DNA of the CDR3: TGCAGTGCAAGACGGCGGGAGGACTTCTACGAGCAGTACTTC. It specifies CSARRREDFYEQYF.

This clonotype occurred many times. The chain combines TRBV6-1 with TRBJ2-6; D uncertain. V lost 4 bases and J lost 2, with 9 bases in between. The germline gives CDR1 MNHNS, CDR2 SASEGT. The CDR3 runs to 15 residues. This CDR3 is CASSGAGAGANVLTF. CDR3 DNA sequence: TGTGCCAGCAGTGGGGCAGGAGCTGGGGCCAACGTCCTGACTTTC.

This clonotype was found once. This clone may be a read error of a much larger clone one base away. The J gene is TRBJ2-3, the V gene TRBV6-2 or TRBV6-3; TRBD1 aligns across 10 bases. This CDR3 spans 15 amino acids. CDR1 is MNHEY, CDR2 SVGEGT, per germline. This chain's CDR3 is CASSNLGQGYDELFF. The CDR3 coding sequence is TGTGCCAGCAGTAACCTGGGACAGGGGTACGATGAGCTGTTCTTC.

Points on this clonotype: A much larger clone is a single base away; this may be a read error. This chain uses TRBV27 with TRBJ2-1; perhaps TRBD1 as D (5 bases). This CDR3 contains 16 residues. CDR1 MNHEY and CDR2 SMNVEV come from the germline V gene (reference sequence). The CDR3: CASSLRGFSSYNEQLF. As DNA, the CDR3 is TGTGCCAGCAGTTTAAGGGGTTTTAGCTCCTACAATGAGCAGCTCTTC.

This chain joins TRBV4-3 and TRBJ2-7; a possible D gene is TRBD1 (5 bases). The CDR3 loop spans 15 amino acids. Per germline, CDR1 LGHNA and CDR2 YSLEER. V dropped 0 bases and J dropped 1 base, with 10 bases sitting between them. CDR3 sequence: CASSQDQGDSYEQYF. CDR3 bases: TGCGCCAGCAGCCAAGATCAAGGGGATTCCTACGAGCAGTACTTC.

This clonotype has a handful of counts. CDR3 protein: CASSPLRTSGSYEQYF. CDR3 bases: TGTGCCAGCAGCCCGCTCAGGACTAGCGGGAGCTACGAGCAGTACTTC. V and J are TRBV28 and TRBJ2-7; 13 nucleotides match TRBD2. Germline V gives CDR1 MDHEN, CDR2 SYDVKM. V lost 6 bases, J lost 3 bases, and 8 bases stayed unmatched. This CDR3 is 16 amino acids long.

The rearrangement uses TRBV29-1 and TRBJ2-7, with D tentatively TRBD1 (5 bases). This CDR3 is built from 11 residues. The germline CDR1 and CDR2 sequences are SQVTM and ANQGSEA. V was pared by 4 bases and J by 5 bases, with 9 bases between. The CDR3 region is CSVAREHEQYF. The CDR3 coding sequence is TGCAGCGTTGCCAGGGAACACGAGCAGTACTTC.

This rearrangement joins TRBV7-9 to TRBJ2-1; the match to TRBD2 covers 7 bases. The CDR3 is made up of 16 amino acids. Germline V gene data show CDR1 as SEHNR and CDR2 as FQNEAQ (reference sequence). V was pared by 2 bases and J by 10 bases, with 14 bases of the junction left unmatched. The CDR3 DNA reads TGTGCCAGCAGCTTAAGCCCAGCGGGGCTTCCCCAGGAGCAGTTCTTC. Its protein is CASSLSPAGLPQEQFF.

The chain is built from TRBV12-3 or TRBV12-4 and TRBJ1-3, with 7 bases identical to TRBD1. The V and J ends lost 6 bases and 4 bases, in that order; junction bases with no gene match: 9. The CDR3 sequence is 15 residues long. The DNA of the CDR3 is TGTGCCAGCAGGGGAGACAGGGTCCGGGGAAACACCATATATTTT. Its translation is CASRGDRVRGNTIYF.

The chain recombines TRBV4-2 with TRBJ1-5; 11 bases agree with TRBD1. Germline V CDR1 and CDR2: LGHNA, YNFKEQ. There are 18 residues in the CDR3. Unmatched junction bases numbered 6, after V lost 0 bases and J lost 2 bases. CDR3 in amino acids: CASSQEDRGLVGNQPQHF. Written as DNA, the CDR3 is TGTGCCAGCAGCCAAGAGGACAGGGGGCTTGTTGGCAATCAGCCCCAGCATTTT.

This clonotype was seen ten or more times. The chain couples TRBV15 to TRBJ2-7; 7 nucleotides align to TRBD1. CDR3 length equals 13 residues. With 4 bases clipped from V and 5 bases from J, the junction kept 5 bases outside the gene matches. The germline V gene encodes CDR1 LNHNV and CDR2 YYDKDF (reference sequence). The CDR3 DNA is TGTGCCACCAGCATCGACAGGGACCACGAGCAGTACTTC. Its protein product is CATSIDRDHEQYF.

Regarding this clonotype: A junction end diverges from the germline sequence, so it may reflect a read error. The chain recombines TRBV28 with TRBJ2-1; TRBD2 agrees at 9 bases. Per germline, CDR1 MDHEN and CDR2 SYDVKM. This CDR3 spans 15 amino acids. The chain's CDR3 is CASRTNSGSSYEQCF. CDR3 coding DNA: TGTGCCAGCAGAACTAATAGCGGGAGTTCCTACGAGCAGTGCTTC.

As regards this clonotype: A single base separates this from a much larger clone, so it may be a read error. The V call is TRBV6-2 or TRBV6-3, the J call TRBJ1-4; no firm D call. The germline V and J ends were trimmed by 5 bases and 0 bases, with 10 bases remaining between them. The CDR3 spans 15 residues. Germline-derived CDR1 and CDR2 are MNHEY and SVGEGT. The CDR3 DNA sequence: TGTGCCAGCAGTGCTTACATAACAACTAATGAAAAACTGTTTTTT. This codes for CASSAYITTNEKLFF.

Many counts were recorded for this clonotype. The V gene is TRBV20-1, the J gene TRBJ1-3; D call uncertain. The CDR3 runs 13 residues. V lost 2 bases and J 3 bases, leaving 8 bases between the germline ends. From germline, CDR1 is DFQATT and CDR2 SNEGSKA (reference sequence). The CDR3 spells CSARQPVGNTIYF. The CDR3 DNA reads TGCAGTGCTAGACAGCCGGTTGGAAACACCATATATTTT.

This clonotype was counted at least ten times. The CDR3 DNA is TGTGCCAGCAGTGAAAGAGCGTATGGCTACACCTTC. It translates to CASSERAYGYTF. V is TRBV25-1 and J is TRBJ1-2; D call uncertain. CDR1 and CDR2 from the germline V gene are MGHDK and SYGVNS. The CDR3 has 12 amino acids. The V end was cut by 2 bases, the J end by 5 bases, with 6 bases between.